The T cell receptor (beta chain) under discussion was sequenced for a study of blood T cell repertoires in COVID-19. The CDR3 is 13 residues long. Looked up from germline, CDR1 is MNHEY and CDR2 is SVGAGI. The junction had 3 bases not matched to a gene; V was cut back by 6 bases and J by 3 bases. Clones were read by immunoSEQ multiplex PCR, and TCRdb kept only the in-frame ones, dropping some. There are about 420,000 clones in the sample; about 87% occur only once, and 0.7% to 1% lies in the top ten. Sequenced: peripheral blood. This clonotype was obtained from a man aged 18 to 29 with COVID-19, enrolled during active disease. The rearrangement uses TRBV6-5 and TRBJ2-3; 7 bases map to TRBD2. The DNA for the CDR3 is TGTGCCAGCAGATCCGGGGGGACAGATACGCAGTATTTT. Protein: CASRSGGTDTQYF.